Reported below is one T cell receptor (beta chain). Its specificity is not known. This specimen comes from a study of T cell responses to AZD1222 COVID-19 vaccine. Study results and caveats: Breadth and depth of Spike-specific TCRs rose after two AZD1222 doses.

Repertoires were generated with immunoSEQ multiplex PCR, while TCRdb's copy carries only in-frame clones and drops some. The sample lists some 100,000 clones; 92% were seen once. CDR1 is MNHEY, CDR2 SVGAGI, per germline. V lost 5 bases, J lost 0 bases, and 14 bases lay in between. This CDR3 is 15 amino acids long. This sequence was found in an adult who received the AZD1222 COVID-19 vaccine. The chain links TRBV6-5 to TRBJ2-7; D is perhaps TRBD1 or TRBD2 (5 bases each). This specimen was peripheral blood, taken 28 days after the second AZD1222 dose. In DNA, the CDR3 is TGTGCCAGCAGTCCATACCGGGACCCCTCCTACGAGCAGTACTTC. It yields the protein CASSPYRDPSYEQYF.